This T cell receptor beta chain was obtained from a study of Graves' ophthalmopathy and Graves' hyperthyroidism. For repertoire sequencing, the TCR beta CDR3 regions were amplified from RNA transcripts. An initial RT-PCR round employing HTBI primers preceded a second-round multiplex PCR. TCRdb itself ran the multiplex PCR reads through MiXCR, one entry per CDR3 protein. This table has 560,000 or so distinct CDR3 sequences, less than 40% appearing once. The study excluded patients with other autoimmune diseases, uncontrolled infections, pregnancy or lactation. The V and J ends lost 3 bases and 5 bases respectively, with 17 bases between them. The CDR3 runs to 15 residues. Germline assignment: CDR1 SEHNR and CDR2 FQNEAQ (reference sequence).

The V call is TRBV7-9, the J call TRBJ2-7; unclear D gene. The clonotype was recovered from an adult man with Graves' hyperthyroidism. The material sequenced was peripheral blood or thyroid tissue (not recorded which). The CDR3 spells CASSLFGSGMNEQYF. The CDR3, as DNA: TGTGCCAGCAGCTTGTTTGGTTCGGGCATGAACGAGCAGTACTTC.